The clone carrying this T cell receptor (beta chain) was seen repeatedly, ten times or more. This record comes from a study of T-cell reconstitution after alpha-beta-depleted transplantation in children. A library of TCRbeta sequences, prepared with unique molecular identifiers, was generated. MiXCR, applied by TCRdb to the PCR reads, yields one record per CDR3 protein. In the table there are some 640,000 distinct CDR3 sequences, approximately 16% of which are singletons. Per the germline V gene, CDR1 is SGHTA and CDR2 is FQGNSA. Trimming pared 5 bases from V and 1 base from J, leaving 15 bases between. This CDR3 spans 15 amino acids.

This sequence joins TRBV7-2 and TRBJ2-7, with D tentatively TRBD1 (6 bases). This sequence was found in a human donor who donated a stem cell graft to a child with acute myeloid leukemia. The source was PBMCs from the stem cell graft donor, collected from the stem cell graft. In DNA, the CDR3 is TGTGCCAGCAGCCCAAACGGGCAGGGGTCCTACGAGCAGTACTTC. It codes for CASSPNGQGSYEQYF.